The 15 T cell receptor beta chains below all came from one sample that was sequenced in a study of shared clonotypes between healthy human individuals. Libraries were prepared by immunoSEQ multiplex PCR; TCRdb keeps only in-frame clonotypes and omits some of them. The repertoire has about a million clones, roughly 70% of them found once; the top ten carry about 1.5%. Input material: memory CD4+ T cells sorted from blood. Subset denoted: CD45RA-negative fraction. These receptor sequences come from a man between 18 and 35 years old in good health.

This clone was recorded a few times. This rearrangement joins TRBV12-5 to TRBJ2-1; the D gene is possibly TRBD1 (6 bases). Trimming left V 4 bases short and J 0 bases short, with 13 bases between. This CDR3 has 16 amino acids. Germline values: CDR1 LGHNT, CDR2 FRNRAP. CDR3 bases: TGTGCTAGTGGTTCCCGTTCGGACAGCTCCTACAATGAGCAGTTCTTC. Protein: CASGSRSDSSYNEQFF.

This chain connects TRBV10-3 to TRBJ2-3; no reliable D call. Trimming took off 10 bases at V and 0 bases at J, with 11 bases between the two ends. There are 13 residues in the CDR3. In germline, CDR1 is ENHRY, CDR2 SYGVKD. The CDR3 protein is CATRVDSTDTQYF. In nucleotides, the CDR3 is TGTGCCACAAGGGTGGACAGCACAGATACGCAGTATTTT.

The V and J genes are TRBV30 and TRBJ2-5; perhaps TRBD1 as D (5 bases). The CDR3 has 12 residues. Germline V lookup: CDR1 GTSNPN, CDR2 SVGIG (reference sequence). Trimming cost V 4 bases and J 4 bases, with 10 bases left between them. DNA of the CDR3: TGTGCCTGGAATCTCCAGGGAGAGACCCAGTACTTC. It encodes CAWNLQGETQYF.

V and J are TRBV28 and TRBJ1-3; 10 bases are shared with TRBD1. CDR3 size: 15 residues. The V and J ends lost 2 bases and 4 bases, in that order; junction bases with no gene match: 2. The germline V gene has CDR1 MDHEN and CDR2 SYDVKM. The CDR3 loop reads CASSLPTGGGNTIYF. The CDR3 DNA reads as TGTGCCAGCAGTTTACCGACAGGGGGCGGAAACACCATATATTTT. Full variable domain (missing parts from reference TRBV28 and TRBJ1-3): DVKVTQSSRYLVKRTGEKVFLECVQDMDHENMFWYRQDPGLGLRLIYFSYDVKMKEKGDIPEGYSVSREKKERFSLILESASTNQTSMYLCASSLPTGGGNTIYFGEGSWLTVV.

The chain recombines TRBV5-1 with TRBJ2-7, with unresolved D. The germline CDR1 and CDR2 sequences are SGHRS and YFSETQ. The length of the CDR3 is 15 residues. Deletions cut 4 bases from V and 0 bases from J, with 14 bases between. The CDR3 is CASSPTTLSSYEQYF. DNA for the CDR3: TGCGCCAGCAGCCCCACCACGTTAAGCTCCTACGAGCAGTACTTC.

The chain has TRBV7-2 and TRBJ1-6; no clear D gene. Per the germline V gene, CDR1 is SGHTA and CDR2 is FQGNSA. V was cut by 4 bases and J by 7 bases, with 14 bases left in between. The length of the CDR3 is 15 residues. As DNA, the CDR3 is TGTGCCAGCAGCTCCCCGGACTTGTACAATTCACCCCTCCACTTT. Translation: CASSSPDLYNSPLHF.

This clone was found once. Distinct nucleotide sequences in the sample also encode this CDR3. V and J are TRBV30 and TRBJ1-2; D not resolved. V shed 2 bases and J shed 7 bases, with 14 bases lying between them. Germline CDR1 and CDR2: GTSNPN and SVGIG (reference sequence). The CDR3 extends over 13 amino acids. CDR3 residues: CAWSKTLDGGYTF. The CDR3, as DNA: TGTGCCTGGAGTAAGACACTAGACGGTGGCTACACCTTC.

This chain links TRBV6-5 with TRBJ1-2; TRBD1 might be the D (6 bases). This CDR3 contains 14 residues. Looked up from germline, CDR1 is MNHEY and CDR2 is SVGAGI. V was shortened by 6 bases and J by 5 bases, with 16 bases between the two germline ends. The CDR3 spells CASRRRQVVYGYTF. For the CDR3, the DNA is TGTGCCAGCAGGCGCCGACAGGTTGTTTATGGCTACACCTTC.

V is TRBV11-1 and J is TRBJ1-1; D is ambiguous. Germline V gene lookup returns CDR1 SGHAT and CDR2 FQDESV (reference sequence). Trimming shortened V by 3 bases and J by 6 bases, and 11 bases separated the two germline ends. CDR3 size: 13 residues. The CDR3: CASSFLADAEAFF. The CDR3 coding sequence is TGTGCCAGCAGCTTCCTAGCAGACGCTGAAGCTTTCTTT. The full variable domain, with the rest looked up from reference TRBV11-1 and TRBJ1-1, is EAEVAQSPRYKITEKSQAVAFWCDPISGHATLYWYRQILGQGPELLVQFQDESVVDDSQLPKDRFSAERLKGVDSTLKIQPAELGDSAMYLCASSFLADAEAFFGQGTRLTVV.

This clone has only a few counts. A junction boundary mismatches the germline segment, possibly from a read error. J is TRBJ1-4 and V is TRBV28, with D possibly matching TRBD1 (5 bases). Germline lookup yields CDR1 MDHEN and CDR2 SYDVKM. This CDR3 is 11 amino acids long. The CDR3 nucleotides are TGTGCCAGCAGTTTTTTGGGGCCGGCAATTTTT. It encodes CASSFLGPAIF.

CDR3 amino acids: CASSPWGDKLYEQYF. The DNA of the CDR3 is TGCGCCAGCAGCCCGTGGGGGGACAAGCTCTACGAGCAGTACTTC. The chain combines TRBV5-1 with TRBJ2-7; D may match TRBD1 or TRBD2 (6 bases each). The germline V gene encodes CDR1 SGHRS and CDR2 YFSETQ. The CDR3 consists of 15 residues. V lost 4 bases and J 3 bases, leaving 17 bases between the germline ends.

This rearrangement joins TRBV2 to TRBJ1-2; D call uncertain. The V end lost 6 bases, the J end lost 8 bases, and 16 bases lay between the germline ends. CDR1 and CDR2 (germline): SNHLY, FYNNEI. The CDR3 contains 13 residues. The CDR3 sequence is CASRALTGVGYTF. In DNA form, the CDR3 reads TGTGCCAGCAGGGCCCTTACCGGGGTCGGCTACACCTTC.

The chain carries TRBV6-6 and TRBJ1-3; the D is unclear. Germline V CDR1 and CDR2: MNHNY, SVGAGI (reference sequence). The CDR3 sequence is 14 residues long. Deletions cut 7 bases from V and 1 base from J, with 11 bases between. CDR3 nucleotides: TGTGCCAGCACCGAGGGAGTATCTGGAAACACCATATATTTT. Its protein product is CASTEGVSGNTIYF.

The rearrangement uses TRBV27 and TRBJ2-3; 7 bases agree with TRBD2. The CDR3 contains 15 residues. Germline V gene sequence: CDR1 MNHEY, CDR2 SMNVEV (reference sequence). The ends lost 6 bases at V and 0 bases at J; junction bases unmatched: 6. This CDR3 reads CASRPLAASTDTQYF. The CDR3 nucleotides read TGTGCCAGCAGACCCCTAGCGGCTAGCACAGATACGCAGTATTTT.

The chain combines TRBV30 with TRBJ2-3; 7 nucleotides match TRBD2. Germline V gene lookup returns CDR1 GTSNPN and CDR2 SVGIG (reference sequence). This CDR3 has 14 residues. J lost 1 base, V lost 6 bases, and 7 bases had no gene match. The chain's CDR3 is CACRIAGGTDTQYF. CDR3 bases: TGTGCCTGCCGTATCGCGGGAGGCACAGATACGCAGTATTTT.